This T cell receptor beta chain was sequenced during a study of blood T cells in healthy people across ages. This clonotype was counted a few times. This CDR3 spans 13 amino acids. V was shortened by 4 bases and J by 2 bases, with 8 bases between the two germline ends. Germline CDR1 and CDR2: ENHRY and SYGVKD. The second PCR ran roughly 6 to 11 cycles with a sample-barcoded 5' primer and J-beta primers. One entry per CDR3 protein results from TCRdb running MiXCR on the 5' RACE reads. The data show roughly 800,000 distinct CDR3 sequences, around half seen once. The specimen was blood. The source of this sequence is a man at least 80 years old in good health. This chain uses TRBV10-3 with TRBJ2-5; D is undetermined. CDR3 region: CAISGVLQETQYF. As DNA, the CDR3 is TGTGCCATCAGTGGGGTCCTTCAAGAGACCCAGTACTTC.